Below are 25 T cell receptor beta chains sequenced from a single sample in a study of shared clonotypes between healthy human individuals. Naive CD8 cells were CD45RO-negative, positively selected for CCR7, excluding terminally differentiated effector memory CD45RA+ cells. The assay was immunoSEQ multiplex PCR, and TCRdb's table has in-frame clones only and misses some. The repertoire holds 2 million to 2.5 million clones, with roughly 91% as singletons. Specimen: naive CD8+ T cells from PBMCs. Receptors originate from a man between 18 and 35 years old in good health. Some clones in this sample may be carry-over from other donors' samples.

V usage is TRBV5-1 and J usage is TRBJ2-7; D remains unclear. The germline V gene has CDR1 SGHRS and CDR2 YFSETQ. This CDR3 contains 13 residues. The V and J ends lost 0 bases and 2 bases respectively, with 6 bases between them. The chain's CDR3 is CASSLDQTYEQYF. Here the CDR3 DNA reads TGCGCCAGCAGCTTGGACCAGACCTACGAGCAGTACTTC.

In nucleotides, the CDR3 is TGTGCCATCAGTGATTCGGACGGCGCAGGACAGTACTTC. Translated, it gives CAISDSDGAGQYF. The chain is built from TRBV10-3 and TRBJ2-4, with no clear D. This CDR3 is built from 13 residues. CDR1 is ENHRY and CDR2 is SYGVKD in the germline V gene. The germline V and J ends were trimmed by 3 bases and 13 bases, with 16 bases remaining between them.

Here the CDR3 reads CASRDRLNQPQHF. CDR3 sequence (DNA): TGTGCCAGCAGGGACAGGCTAAATCAGCCCCAGCATTTT. The chain combines TRBV27 with TRBJ1-5; 7 positions agree with TRBD1. This CDR3 is 13 amino acids long. With V trimmed by 6 bases and J by 4 bases, 3 bases remained unmatched. Germline-derived CDR1 and CDR2 are MNHEY and SMNVEV (reference sequence).

The genes are TRBV10-3 and TRBJ1-4; D ambiguous. Germline V gives CDR1 ENHRY, CDR2 SYGVKD. The CDR3 is 15 residues long. With 0 bases removed from V and 5 bases from J, the gap between germline ends came to 10 bases. CDR3 protein: CAISESVPANEKLFF. In DNA, the CDR3 is TGTGCCATCAGTGAGTCGGTGCCAGCGAATGAAAAACTGTTTTTT.

This clone was observed once. The V and J genes are TRBV29-1 and TRBJ1-2; 7 positions match TRBD1. The CDR3 extends over 14 amino acids. J lost 4 bases, V lost 6 bases, and 11 bases had no gene match. The germline V gene encodes CDR1 SQVTM and CDR2 ANQGSEA. CDR3 sequence (DNA): TGCAGCGTCAGGGGACAGTTGCTCTCCTATGGCTACACCTTC. Protein sequence: CSVRGQLLSYGYTF.

The chain couples TRBV10-3 to TRBJ2-3; no definite D call. Germline V gives CDR1 ENHRY, CDR2 SYGVKD. CDR3 length: 16 residues. Trimming left V 0 bases short and J 2 bases short, with 12 bases between. The CDR3 DNA follows: TGTGCCATCAGTGAGTCATTGGGCGGATTCACAGATACGCAGTATTTT. Amino acids: CAISESLGGFTDTQYF.

The CDR3 DNA is TGTGCCAGCAGCGGGGCTGTGGGACCTCAAGGATTGCAGTACTTC. It specifies CASSGAVGPQGLQYF. This chain joins TRBV7-8 and TRBJ2-7; D is possibly TRBD1 or TRBD2 (5 bases each). V was pared by 5 bases and J by 9 bases, with 23 bases between. This CDR3 region has 15 residues. The germline V gene has CDR1 SGHVS and CDR2 FQNEAQ.

The CDR3 nucleotides read TGCAGCGTTGAAGTCGGCGTAACAGGAACCGGGGAGCTGTTTTTT. It yields the protein CSVEVGVTGTGELFF. The V gene is TRBV29-1, the J gene TRBJ2-2; TRBD1 is a possible D gene (5 bases). Germline V lookup: CDR1 SQVTM, CDR2 ANQGSEA. The V and J ends lost 1 base and 5 bases respectively, with 14 bases between them. This CDR3 has 15 residues.

The chain has TRBV4-3 and TRBJ2-2; 13 positions match TRBD2. This CDR3 is built from 17 residues. In germline, CDR1 is LGHNA, CDR2 YSLEER. The junction had 6 bases not matched to a gene; V was cut back by 2 bases and J by 6 bases. This chain's CDR3 is CASSQQPGLAGSGELFF. The DNA of the CDR3 is TGCGCCAGCAGCCAACAACCGGGACTAGCGGGATCCGGGGAGCTGTTTTTT.

The chain recombines TRBV5-4 with TRBJ2-7; 7 bases are shared with TRBD2. V was pared by 6 bases and J by 2 bases, with 5 bases of the junction left unmatched. The CDR3 has 13 amino acids. Germline CDR1 and CDR2: SGHNT and YYREEE (reference sequence). The CDR3 DNA reads TGTGCCAGCACCCTCGCGGGGGCCTACGAGCAGTACTTC. Amino acid sequence: CASTLAGAYEQYF.

This clone was picked up a small number of times. The CDR3 DNA reads TGTGCCCTCTCAGTGGGGCAGAATAACTATGGCTACACCTTC. This translates into CALSVGQNNYGYTF. The genes are TRBV6-7 and TRBJ1-2; D is perhaps TRBD1 (5 bases). Being an ORF, TRBV6-7 has a function that is uncertain. There are 14 residues in the CDR3. Trimming left V 11 bases short and J 1 base short, with 17 bases between.

This clone appeared once. This chain joins TRBV18 and TRBJ1-2; tentatively, D is TRBD1 (6 bases). CDR3 length: 17 residues. Germline values: CDR1 KGHSH, CDR2 LQKENI. V was clipped by 1 base and J by 6 bases, with 21 bases between them. The CDR3 coding sequence is TGTGCCAGCTCACCACGGCGAGGGGGGGGGATAGAGGATGGCTACACCTTC. Its protein product is CASSPRRGGGIEDGYTF.

The chain is built from TRBV28 and TRBJ2-3; the match to TRBD1 covers 8 bases. This CDR3 region has 15 residues. Germline-derived CDR1 and CDR2 are MDHEN and SYDVKM. Unmatched junction bases numbered 8, after V lost 3 bases and J lost 6 bases. The CDR3 sequence: CASSFFPRGHDTQYF. As DNA, the CDR3 is TGTGCCAGCAGTTTTTTTCCCAGGGGGCATGATACGCAGTATTTT. Complete variable domain (other parts from reference TRBV28 and TRBJ2-3): DVKVTQSSRYLVKRTGEKVFLECVQDMDHENMFWYRQDPGLGLRLIYFSYDVKMKEKGDIPEGYSVSREKKERFSLILESASTNQTSMYLCASSFFPRGHDTQYFGPGTRLTVL.

The chain carries TRBV27 and TRBJ1-5, with TRBD1 matching 11 bases. Trimming at V came to 3 bases and at J to 4 bases, leaving 5 bases not matched to a gene. Germline loops: CDR1 MNHEY, CDR2 SMNVEV (reference sequence). The CDR3 covers 16 residues. The DNA for the CDR3 is TGTGCCAGCAGTTTCGGGACAGGGGGGAGTAATCAGCCCCAGCATTTT. It encodes CASSFGTGGSNQPQHF.

The J gene is TRBJ1-1, the V gene TRBV6-1; unclear D gene. V gave up 2 bases and J gave up 8 bases, with 12 bases separating them. Germline CDR1 MNHNS, CDR2 SASEGT. CDR3 length equals 13 residues. The CDR3 DNA reads as TGTGCCAGCAGTGAATTTCGGTTAATGGAAGCTTTCTTT. Amino acids: CASSEFRLMEAFF.

The rearrangement uses TRBV10-1 and TRBJ1-1; D call uncertain. The germline V gene has CDR1 WNHNN and CDR2 SYGVQD (reference sequence). Trimming pared 5 bases from V and 0 bases from J, leaving 10 bases between. The CDR3 length is 14 residues. The chain's CDR3 is CASSLAEMNTEAFF. DNA of the CDR3: TGCGCCAGCAGTTTAGCAGAAATGAACACTGAAGCTTTCTTT.

This clone was found a few times. The rearrangement uses TRBV15 and TRBJ1-1; weak D call: TRBD1 (6 bases). The germline CDR1 and CDR2 sequences are LNHNV and YYDKDF (reference sequence). CDR3 length: 13 residues. Trimming removed 2 bases from V and 3 bases from J, with 7 bases in between. CDR3 nucleotide sequence: TGTGCCACCAGCAGAAGGGGGGACACTGAAGCTTTCTTT. Encoded protein: CATSRRGDTEAFF.

This rearrangement joins TRBV5-1 to TRBJ2-7; D possibly uses TRBD1 or TRBD2 (5 bases each). CDR1 is SGHRS, CDR2 YFSETQ, per germline. With 6 bases removed from V and 2 bases from J, the gap between germline ends came to 15 bases. The length of the CDR3 is 14 residues. The CDR3 region is CASTSGRLPYEQYF. In nucleotides, the CDR3 is TGCGCCAGCACCTCAGGGAGATTGCCCTACGAGCAGTACTTC.

CDR3 sequence: CASSEERRNNEQFF. Written as DNA, the CDR3 is TGTGCCAGCAGTGAAGAAAGAAGGAACAATGAGCAGTTCTTC. This sequence joins TRBV2 and TRBJ2-1; D is uncertain. The CDR3 spans 14 residues. CDR1 and CDR2 from the germline V gene are SNHLY and FYNNEI. The V gene lost 1 base and the J gene lost 5 bases, with 9 bases spanning the gap.

The chain links TRBV7-9 to TRBJ2-7; a weak D match, TRBD1 (5 bases). The CDR3 has 13 residues. The V gene's germline CDR1 is SEHNR and CDR2 FQNEAQ (reference sequence). V gave up 5 bases and J gave up 3 bases, with 11 bases separating them. The CDR3 DNA is TGTGCCAGCAGCCAAGACAGAAACTACGAGCAGTACTTC. Its translation: CASSQDRNYEQYF. The complete variable domain, with remaining parts taken from reference TRBV7-9 and TRBJ2-7, reads DTGVSQNPRHKITKRGQNVTFRCDPISEHNRLYWYRQTLGQGPEFLTYFQNEAQLEKSRLLSDRFSAERPKGSFSTLEIQRTEQGDSAMYLCASSQDRNYEQYFGPGTRLTVT.

This chain links TRBV28 with TRBJ1-2, with 7 bases aligning to TRBD1. J was trimmed by 5 bases and V by 2 bases; bases with no gene match: 17. Germline V gene sequence: CDR1 MDHEN, CDR2 SYDVKM. This CDR3 comprises 18 residues. CDR3: CASSLSQTGWLVRYGYTF. In nucleotides, the CDR3 is TGTGCCAGCAGTTTAAGTCAGACAGGGTGGCTCGTTCGGTATGGCTACACCTTC.

Concerning this clone: Other DNA sequences within the sample encode an identical CDR3. This chain uses TRBV6-5 with TRBJ2-5; D is uncertain. This CDR3 contains 14 residues. V lost 3 bases, J lost 2 bases, and 10 bases lay in between. CDR1 and CDR2 (germline): MNHEY, SVGAGI. CDR3 DNA sequence: TGTGCCAGCAGTTATAGGCAGATTCAAGAGACCCAGTACTTC. This encodes CASSYRQIQETQYF.

This clone was detected only once. The chain employs TRBV5-1 and TRBJ2-3; TRBD2 matches at 8 bases. This CDR3 has 14 amino acids. Germline V gene lookup returns CDR1 SGHRS and CDR2 YFSETQ. After removal of 8 bases from V and 2 bases from J, the junction contained 7 bases not matched to a gene. CDR3 protein: CASQAGGATDTQYF. CDR3 in DNA: TGCGCCAGTCAGGCGGGAGGAGCCACAGATACGCAGTATTTT.

The rearrangement links TRBV28 to TRBJ1-2, with 12 nucleotides matching TRBD1. The CDR3 contains 18 residues. Germline V gives CDR1 MDHEN, CDR2 SYDVKM. The ends lost 6 bases at V and 2 bases at J; junction bases unmatched: 13. The CDR3 spells CASSPPGQGARWNYGYTF. The CDR3 region has the DNA TGTGCCAGCAGCCCACCGGGACAGGGGGCGCGATGGAACTATGGCTACACCTTC.

Regarding this clone: Other DNA sequences in the sample encode the same CDR3. This sequence joins TRBV7-9 and TRBJ1-4; no reliable D call. Per germline, CDR1 SEHNR and CDR2 FQNEAQ (reference sequence). This CDR3 comprises 14 residues. Deletions cut 3 bases from V and 3 bases from J, with 8 bases between. CDR3 region: CASSFPGPNEKLFF. The DNA for the CDR3 is TGTGCCAGCAGCTTCCCTGGCCCTAATGAAAAACTGTTTTTT.